The 32 T cell receptor beta chains listed next were all sequenced from one sample in a study of T cells in Graves' hyperthyroidism and ophthalmopathy. Researchers took RNA transcripts and amplified the TCR beta CDR3 regions from them. Primed by the HTBI set, a first-round RT-PCR was run on the TCR CDR3. From the multiplex PCR reads, TCRdb called clonotypes with MiXCR, one entry per CDR3 protein. The sample shows approximately 530,000 distinct CDR3 sequences, approximately 16% of them seen only once. Sequenced material: blood. Receptors originate from a woman in her late teens or twenties with Graves' hyperthyroidism.

This clonotype has only a few counts. The rearrangement joins TRBV4-3 to TRBJ1-4; 11 positions agree with TRBD1. J gave up 8 bases and V 3 bases, and 2 bases lay outside the gene matches. This CDR3 comprises 14 residues. Germline V CDR1 and CDR2: LGHNA, YSLEER. CDR3 nucleotide sequence: TGCGCCAGCAGCCAGGACAGGGGGCGCGAAAAACTGTTTTTT. Encoded protein: CASSQDRGREKLFF.

The gene calls are TRBV24-1 and TRBJ2-6; D is possibly TRBD2 (5 bases). The CDR3 runs 16 residues. Trimming left V 5 bases short and J 2 bases short, with 12 bases between. Germline V gene sequence: CDR1 KGHDR, CDR2 SFDVKD. The CDR3 spells CATSARGPAGANVLTF. CDR3 DNA: TGTGCCACCAGTGCCCGGGGTCCCGCTGGGGCCAACGTCCTGACTTTC.

This clonotype was counted many times. The chain carries TRBV28 and TRBJ2-1; no reliable D call. Germline assignment: CDR1 MDHEN and CDR2 SYDVKM. Trimming removed 3 bases from V and 8 bases from J, with 23 bases in between. CDR3 length: 17 amino acids. CDR3 coding DNA: TGTGCCAGCAGTTTTGTGATCCCGAGACGGACGGGCGATGAGCAGTTCTTC. Protein sequence: CASSFVIPRRTGDEQFF.

This clonotype was seen many times. This chain links TRBV11-2 with TRBJ2-7; 10 bases fit TRBD2. The junction had 1 base not matched to a gene; V was cut back by 2 bases and J by 3 bases. This CDR3 contains 14 residues. Germline V gene lookup returns CDR1 SGHAT and CDR2 FQNNGV. The CDR3 here is CASSLTSGVYEQYF. The CDR3 region has the DNA TGTGCCAGCAGCTTAACTAGCGGGGTCTACGAGCAGTACTTC.

V gene TRBV2 combines with J gene TRBJ2-2; D is unresolved. V gave up 3 bases and J gave up 4 bases, with 9 bases separating them. The CDR3 consists of 14 residues. CDR1 and CDR2 from the germline V gene are SNHLY and FYNNEI. The CDR3 loop reads CASSDRQSTGELFF. The CDR3 bases are TGTGCCAGCAGTGACCGGCAGAGCACCGGGGAGCTGTTTTTT.

This clonotype was recorded a few times. The gene calls are TRBV20-1 and TRBJ2-7; 15 positions match TRBD2. Per germline, CDR1 DFQATT and CDR2 SNEGSKA (reference sequence). The CDR3 contains 14 residues. J gave up 4 bases and V 6 bases, and 4 bases lay outside the gene matches. The CDR3 DNA is TGCAGTGCAATTGGGACTAGCGGGAGGTACGAGCAGTACTTC. Its translation is CSAIGTSGRYEQYF.

This clonotype was seen more than once but under ten times. This chain connects TRBV25-1 to TRBJ1-6, with TRBD1 as a possible D gene (6 bases). V lost 6 bases and J 4 bases, leaving 19 bases between the germline ends. Germline loops: CDR1 MGHDK, CDR2 SYGVNS. The CDR3 sequence is 17 residues long. The CDR3 coding sequence is TGTGCCAGCAGAAACGGAGGGGGGGCGCGTTATAATTCACCCCTCCACTTT. It yields the protein CASRNGGGARYNSPLHF.

This clonotype was recorded at least ten times. The chain joins TRBV30 to TRBJ1-3; D remains ambiguous. The V end was cut by 0 bases, the J end by 1 base, with 4 bases between. This CDR3 contains 13 residues. CDR1 GTSNPN and CDR2 SVGIG come from the germline V gene (reference sequence). This chain's CDR3 is CAWSVSSGNTIYF. The CDR3 DNA sequence: TGTGCCTGGAGTGTAAGTTCTGGAAACACCATATATTTT.

This clonotype was recorded a few times. The chain carries TRBV12-3 or TRBV12-4 and TRBJ2-7, with 9 bases fitting TRBD1. This CDR3 is 14 amino acids long. Germline trimming cut 2 bases from V and 7 bases from J; bases unmatched to any gene: 6. CDR3 region: CASSLTRGTGEQYF. The CDR3, as DNA: TGTGCCAGCAGTTTAACTAGGGGGACAGGGGAGCAGTACTTC.

There are a few counts of this clonotype. The chain has TRBV12-3 or TRBV12-4 and TRBJ1-2; 8 positions match TRBD1. With 0 bases clipped from V and 8 bases from J, the junction kept 5 bases outside the gene matches. There are 14 residues in the CDR3. The CDR3 here is CASSLAQGAWGYTF. The CDR3 DNA follows: TGTGCCAGCAGTTTAGCCCAGGGGGCCTGGGGCTACACCTTC.

This clonotype was observed a handful of times. J is TRBJ1-2 and V is TRBV19; D is perhaps TRBD1 (6 bases). The CDR3 loop spans 14 amino acids. Looked up from germline, CDR1 is LNHDA and CDR2 is SQIVND (reference sequence). V lost 4 bases to trimming and J lost 2 bases, with 11 bases between them. The CDR3, as DNA: TGTGCCAGTAGTACCAGGGGCGTCAACTATGGCTACACCTTC. Translating it yields CASSTRGVNYGYTF.

The chain has TRBV24-1 and TRBJ2-1; no firm D call. The CDR3 loop spans 13 amino acids. Deletions cut 7 bases from V and 3 bases from J, with 9 bases between. Germline values: CDR1 KGHDR, CDR2 SFDVKD. The CDR3 region is CATSLTDYNEQFF. CDR3 in DNA: TGTGCCACCAGCCTGACGGACTACAATGAGCAGTTCTTC.

Many counts were recorded for this clonotype. This rearrangement joins TRBV3-1 to TRBJ2-1; 9 nucleotides agree with TRBD1. The length of the CDR3 is 14 residues. Germline V lookup: CDR1 LGHDT, CDR2 YNNKEL (reference sequence). The ends lost 0 bases at V and 8 bases at J; junction bases unmatched: 2. CDR3 coding DNA: TGTGCCAGCAGCCAAGAACAGGGGGCTGATGAGCAGTTCTTC. Its protein is CASSQEQGADEQFF.

This clonotype has a count of ten or more. The chain joins TRBV2 to TRBJ2-5, with D unclear. The CDR3 runs to 10 residues. CDR1 and CDR2 from the germline V gene are SNHLY and FYNNEI. Trimming cost V 6 bases and J 6 bases, with 5 bases left between them. The DNA for the CDR3 is TGTGCCAGCAGGGTAAAGACCCAGTACTTC. The encoded protein is CASRVKTQYF.

There are many counts of this clonotype. The rearrangement uses TRBV7-2 and TRBJ2-5, with 13 nucleotides matching TRBD2. CDR1 is SGHTA, CDR2 FQGNSA, per germline. The length of the CDR3 is 18 residues. Trimming cost V 4 bases and J 4 bases; bases outside gene matches: 12. This chain's CDR3 is CASSSWTGLAGRGETQYF. CDR3 bases: TGTGCCAGCAGCTCCTGGACGGGACTAGCGGGGAGGGGAGAGACCCAGTACTTC.

This clonotype was found many times. The rearrangement joins TRBV7-2 to TRBJ1-1, with 8 bases matching TRBD1. CDR1 and CDR2 from the germline V gene are SGHTA and FQGNSA. The V gene end was trimmed by 5 bases and the J gene end by 0 bases; junction bases not matched to a gene: 2. The CDR3 contains 14 residues. In DNA form, the CDR3 reads TGTGCCAGCAGCCCGACAGGGGTGAACACTGAAGCTTTCTTT. This sequence encodes CASSPTGVNTEAFF.

The rearrangement joins TRBV15 to TRBJ2-5; D unclear. With 0 bases removed from V and 4 bases from J, the gap between germline ends came to 6 bases. Germline values: CDR1 LNHNV, CDR2 YYDKDF (reference sequence). CDR3 length equals 13 residues. CDR3 in DNA: TGTGCCACCAGCAGAGACCACGGAGAGACCCAGTACTTC. Translating it yields CATSRDHGETQYF.

At least ten counts were recorded for this clonotype. The chain couples TRBV27 to TRBJ1-1, with D perhaps matching TRBD1 (6 bases). V gave up 2 bases and J gave up 4 bases, with 8 bases separating them. The CDR3 runs 13 residues. Per germline, CDR1 MNHEY and CDR2 SMNVEV (reference sequence). The CDR3 is CASSLGGVTEAFF. The CDR3 nucleotides are TGTGCCAGCAGTTTAGGGGGCGTCACTGAAGCTTTCTTT.

The chain recombines TRBV6-2 or TRBV6-3 with TRBJ2-6; no clear D gene. Trimming left V 3 bases short and J 0 bases short, with 15 bases between. The germline CDR1 and CDR2 sequences are MNHEY and SVGEGT. The CDR3 totals 18 residues. CDR3 in amino acids: CASSYLRVVPSGANVLTF. DNA for the CDR3: TGTGCCAGCAGTTATCTTCGGGTTGTGCCCTCTGGGGCCAACGTCCTGACTTTC.

This clonotype was seen ten or more times. The chain uses TRBV20-1 and TRBJ2-7, with TRBD1 matching 7 bases. This CDR3 comprises 14 residues. The V segment lost 2 bases and the J segment 2 bases; nucleotides outside the gene matches: 6. CDR1 and CDR2 (germline): DFQATT, SNEGSKA (reference sequence). CDR3 loop: CSARLRQGPYEQYF. The CDR3 bases are TGCAGTGCTAGACTCCGACAGGGCCCCTACGAGCAGTACTTC.

This clonotype was detected many times. This chain joins TRBV20-1 and TRBJ2-5; TRBD1 might be the D (6 bases). From germline, CDR1 is DFQATT and CDR2 SNEGSKA (reference sequence). The CDR3 runs 12 residues. V gave up 5 bases and J gave up 5 bases, with 12 bases separating them. For the CDR3, the DNA is TGCAGTGCTGAAAAAGGGGGTGAGACCCAGTACTTC. Protein product: CSAEKGGETQYF.

In this sample, this clonotype turned up many times. The chain combines TRBV20-1 with TRBJ2-7; 11 nucleotides match TRBD2. The CDR3 is 16 amino acids. Germline CDR1 is DFQATT and CDR2 is SNEGSKA (reference sequence). V gave up 0 bases and J gave up 0 bases; unmatched junction bases: 4. The CDR3 loop reads CSARDHGTSGSYEQYF. CDR3 DNA: TGCAGTGCTAGAGATCATGGGACTAGCGGCTCCTACGAGCAGTACTTC.

This clonotype was seen many times. The chain carries TRBV28 and TRBJ2-5; 8 nucleotides line up with TRBD1. The V gene's germline CDR1 is MDHEN and CDR2 SYDVKM. This CDR3 has 15 residues. V lost 3 bases and J lost 5; bases outside the gene matches: 8. DNA of the CDR3: TGTGCCAGCAGTTTTGGTCAGGGGGCCGGGGAGACCCAGTACTTC. As protein: CASSFGQGAGETQYF.

This clonotype was observed a handful of times. The V and J genes are TRBV5-1 and TRBJ2-1; D not certain. The CDR3 consists of 15 residues. Trimming pared 1 base from V and 0 bases from J, leaving 8 bases between. CDR1 and CDR2 (germline): SGHRS, YFSETQ. The CDR3: CASSLNPSSYNEQFF. CDR3 coding DNA: TGCGCCAGCAGCTTGAACCCGAGCTCCTACAATGAGCAGTTCTTC. Full variable domain (remainder filled in from reference TRBV5-1 and TRBJ2-1): KAGVTQTPRYLIKTRGQQVTLSCSPISGHRSVSWYQQTPGQGLQFLFEYFSETQRNKGNFPGRFSGRQFSNSRSEMNVSTLELGDSALYLCASSLNPSSYNEQFFGPGTRLTVL.

This clonotype has a handful of counts. V is TRBV7-9 and J is TRBJ2-7; TRBD1 aligns across 9 bases. CDR1 and CDR2 (germline): SEHNR, FQNEAQ (reference sequence). Losses at the gene ends were 5 bases for V and 1 base for J; bases not matched to a gene: 9. This CDR3 contains 16 residues. CDR3 residues: CASSPRFGQGSYEQYF. The CDR3 nucleotides read TGTGCCAGCAGCCCCCGATTCGGACAGGGGTCCTACGAGCAGTACTTC.

This chain joins TRBV30 and TRBJ1-1; TRBD1 agrees at 12 bases. Germline V lookup: CDR1 GTSNPN, CDR2 SVGIG (reference sequence). With 3 bases clipped from V and 0 bases from J, the junction kept 8 bases outside the gene matches. The CDR3 sequence is 17 residues long. The CDR3 sequence: CAWSARDRGLVNTEAFF. In DNA form, the CDR3 reads TGTGCCTGGAGCGCCCGGGACAGGGGGCTGGTGAACACTGAAGCTTTCTTT. The variable domain in full, with the rest retrieved from reference TRBV30 and TRBJ1-1, is SQTIHQWPATLVQPVGSPLSLECTVEGTSNPNLYWYRQAAGRGLQLLFYSVGIGQISSEVPQNLSASRPQDRQFILSSKKLLLSDSGFYLCAWSARDRGLVNTEAFFGQGTRLTVV.

There are a few counts of this clonotype. This chain uses TRBV12-3 or TRBV12-4 with TRBJ1-5, with D uncertain. Trimming left V 3 bases short and J 0 bases short, with 9 bases between. The CDR3 covers 15 residues. Here the CDR3 reads CASSLGEYSNQPQHF. CDR3 DNA: TGTGCCAGCAGTTTGGGAGAGTATAGCAATCAGCCCCAGCATTTT.

In its sample, this clonotype was seen many times. The V and J genes are TRBV7-2 and TRBJ1-2; D not resolved. Germline V CDR1 and CDR2: SGHTA, FQGNSA. The CDR3 sequence is 13 residues long. Trimming took off 5 bases at V and 5 bases at J, with 12 bases between the two ends. The CDR3 nucleotides are TGTGCCAGCAGCCCGCCCGGGGTTTATGGCTACACCTTC. This gives the protein CASSPPGVYGYTF.

The chain is built from TRBV20-1 and TRBJ2-1; TRBD2 matches at 9 bases. V trimming: 2 bases; J trimming: 8 bases; junction bases outside the gene matches: 13. The germline gives CDR1 DFQATT, CDR2 SNEGSKA (reference sequence). The CDR3 is 16 residues long. DNA for the CDR3: TGCAGTGCTAGATCGTCGTGGGCGGGGGGGCCGGATGAGCAGTTCTTC. It specifies CSARSSWAGGPDEQFF.

About this clonotype: A much larger clone differs by one base, so this may be a read error. V and J are TRBV18 and TRBJ2-4, with D unclear. The CDR3 consists of 14 residues. Between the trimmed V and J ends, which lost 4 bases and 6 bases, there was a span of 13 bases. CDR1 is KGHSH, CDR2 LQKENI, per germline. The CDR3 bases are TGTGCCAGCTCACGGACGGGCGTGGGAAACATTCAGTACTTC. This sequence encodes CASSRTGVGNIQYF.

This clonotype was picked up many times. This chain joins TRBV6-1 and TRBJ2-2, with unresolved D. Trimming left V 8 bases short and J 0 bases short, with 13 bases between. The V gene's germline CDR1 is MNHNS and CDR2 SASEGT. The CDR3 covers 15 residues. The CDR3 coding sequence is TGTGCCAGCTCGACGTTCAACGCGAACACCGGGGAGCTGTTTTTT. Its protein product is CASSTFNANTGELFF.

This clonotype was recorded at least ten times. J is TRBJ1-1 and V is TRBV12-3 or TRBV12-4; 7 bases fit TRBD1. CDR3 size: 14 residues. Losses at the gene ends were 1 base for V and 1 base for J; bases not matched to a gene: 0. CDR3 nucleotides: TGTGCCAGCAGTTTAGACAGGGGGAACACTGAAGCTTTCTTT. This sequence encodes CASSLDRGNTEAFF.